Listed here is a single T cell receptor (beta chain). The source of the sample is a study of cytomegalovirus exposure and HLA in healthy donors. Data came from immunoSEQ multiplex PCR; TCRdb stores just in-frame clones and leaves some out. In the table there are 250,000 to 350,000 clones, over 75% of which are singletons. This CDR3 spans 14 amino acids. Trimming removed 0 bases at V and 5 bases at J, with 10 bases between. CDR1 is MNHEY, CDR2 SVGAGI, per germline. Sequences were obtained from PBMCs. This chain joins TRBV6-5 and TRBJ1-2, with a tentative D call TRBD1 (5 bases). This TCR was sampled from a man aged 30-40 years in good health and CMV-seronegative. For the CDR3, the DNA is TGTGCCAGCAGTTACTCTTGGGGGAGGTATGGCTACACCTTC. Encoded protein: CASSYSWGRYGYTF.